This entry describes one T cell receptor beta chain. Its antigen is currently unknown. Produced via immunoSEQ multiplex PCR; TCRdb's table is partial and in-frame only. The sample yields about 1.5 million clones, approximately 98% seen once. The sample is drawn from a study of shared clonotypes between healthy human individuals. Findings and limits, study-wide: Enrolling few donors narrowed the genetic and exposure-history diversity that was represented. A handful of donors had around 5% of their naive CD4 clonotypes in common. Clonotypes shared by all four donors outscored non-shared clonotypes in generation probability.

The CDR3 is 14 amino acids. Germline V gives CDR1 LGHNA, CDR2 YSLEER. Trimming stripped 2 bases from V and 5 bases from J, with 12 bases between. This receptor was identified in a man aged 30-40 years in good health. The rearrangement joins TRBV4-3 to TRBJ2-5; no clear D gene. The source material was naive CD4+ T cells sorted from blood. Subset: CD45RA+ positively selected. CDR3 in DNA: TGCGCCAGCAGCCAAAGGAGCCGCCGGGAGACCCAGTACTTC. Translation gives CASSQRSRRETQYF.